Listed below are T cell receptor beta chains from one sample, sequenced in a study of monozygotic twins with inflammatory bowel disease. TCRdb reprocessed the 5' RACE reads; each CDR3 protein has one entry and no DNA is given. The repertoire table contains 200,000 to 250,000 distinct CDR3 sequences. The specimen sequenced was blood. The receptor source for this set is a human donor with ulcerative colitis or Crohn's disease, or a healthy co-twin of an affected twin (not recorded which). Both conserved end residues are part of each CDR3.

CDR3: CASSYSRTASNNEKLFF
J: TRBJ1-4
V: TRBV6-5

CDR3: CASLVLAGMKNEQYF
J: TRBJ2-7
V: TRBV11-2

CDR3: CASSRQQGSNTGELFF
J: TRBJ2-2
V: TRBV7-8

CDR3: CASSPPTGTYEQYF
J: TRBJ2-7
V: TRBV18

CDR3: CAWSEQGGWTEAFF
J: TRBJ1-1
V: TRBV30

CDR3: CSVGLGDYGYTF
J: TRBJ1-2
V: TRBV29-1

CDR3: CASSAFKDSGANVLTF
J: TRBJ2-6
V: TRBV9

CDR3: CASSFGSKEQYF
J: TRBJ2-7
V: TRBV6-1

CDR3: CASSPKGAQGRYEQYF
J: TRBJ2-7
V: TRBV3-1

CDR3: CASRGRSYEKLFF
J: TRBJ1-4
V: TRBV12-3/TRBV12-4

CDR3: CASSSHSLAKNIQYF
J: TRBJ2-4
V: TRBV28

CDR3: CAWSGGLNQPQHF
J: TRBJ1-5
V: TRBV30

CDR3: CAGSSTDTQYF
J: TRBJ2-3
V: TRBV7-9

CDR3: CAGSKGGVGADTQYF
J: TRBJ2-3
V: TRBV7-3

CDR3: CASSIYLDASYNEQFF
J: TRBJ2-1
V: TRBV19

CDR3: CASSQVGQGGETQYF
J: TRBJ2-5
V: TRBV3-1

CDR3: CSVEGGYPNNEQFF
J: TRBJ2-1
V: TRBV29-1

CDR3: CASSPMGQAVYGYTF
J: TRBJ1-2
V: TRBV18

CDR3: CASSHRTGNTDTQYF
J: TRBJ2-3
V: TRBV6-1

CDR3: CASSSGETQYF
J: TRBJ2-5
V: TRBV12-3/TRBV12-4

CDR3: CASSLPDFEAFF
J: TRBJ1-1
V: TRBV12-3/TRBV12-4

CDR3: CASSLDKPGNTIYF
J: TRBJ1-3
V: TRBV5-1

CDR3: CASKGQPTDTQYF
J: TRBJ2-3
V: TRBV27

CDR3: CASRTTSGTYNEQFF
J: TRBJ2-1
V: TRBV6-2/TRBV6-3

CDR3: CASSQDWSGDEQFF
J: TRBJ2-1
V: TRBV14

CDR3: CAWSTTDTQYF
J: TRBJ2-3
V: TRBV30

CDR3: CAWRLRGVRETQYF
J: TRBJ2-5
V: TRBV30

CDR3: CASSPGVAEIYNEQFF
J: TRBJ2-1
V: TRBV6-1

CDR3: CSVEGLDNYGYTF
J: TRBJ1-2
V: TRBV29-1

CDR3: CASSLGGGQGGEKLFF
J: TRBJ1-4
V: TRBV7-2

CDR3: CASGDRGYEQYF
J: TRBJ2-7
V: TRBV5-6

CDR3: CSARHPRTEDTQYF
J: TRBJ2-3
V: TRBV20-1

CDR3: CASTATRGSGANVLTF
J: TRBJ2-6
V: TRBV28

CDR3: CASSSAYEQYF
J: TRBJ2-7
V: TRBV7-9

CDR3: CASSLVHERGYEQYF
J: TRBJ2-7
V: TRBV28

CDR3: CATRDLRGNQPQHF
J: TRBJ1-5
V: TRBV28

CDR3: CASRPGTGFDYNKQFF
J: TRBJ2-1
V: TRBV5-1

CDR3: CASSLLAAGVNTGELFF
J: TRBJ2-2
V: TRBV3-1

CDR3: CASIIDRAVYYEQYF
J: TRBJ2-7
V: TRBV6-5

CDR3: CASSFGLAGVGGETQYF
J: TRBJ2-5
V: TRBV2

CDR3: CSARWTGSFTSGNTIYF
J: TRBJ1-3
V: TRBV20-1

CDR3: CASSQGQGTHEQYF
J: TRBJ2-7
V: TRBV5-1

CDR3: CAWSVWTDQETQYF
J: TRBJ2-5
V: TRBV30

CDR3: CASSSGQGKAYEQYF
J: TRBJ2-7
V: TRBV7-2

CDR3: CASSLAVGPGSEQYF
J: TRBJ2-7
V: TRBV7-2

CDR3: CSARDSVGAGRGNTEAFF
J: TRBJ1-1
V: TRBV20-1